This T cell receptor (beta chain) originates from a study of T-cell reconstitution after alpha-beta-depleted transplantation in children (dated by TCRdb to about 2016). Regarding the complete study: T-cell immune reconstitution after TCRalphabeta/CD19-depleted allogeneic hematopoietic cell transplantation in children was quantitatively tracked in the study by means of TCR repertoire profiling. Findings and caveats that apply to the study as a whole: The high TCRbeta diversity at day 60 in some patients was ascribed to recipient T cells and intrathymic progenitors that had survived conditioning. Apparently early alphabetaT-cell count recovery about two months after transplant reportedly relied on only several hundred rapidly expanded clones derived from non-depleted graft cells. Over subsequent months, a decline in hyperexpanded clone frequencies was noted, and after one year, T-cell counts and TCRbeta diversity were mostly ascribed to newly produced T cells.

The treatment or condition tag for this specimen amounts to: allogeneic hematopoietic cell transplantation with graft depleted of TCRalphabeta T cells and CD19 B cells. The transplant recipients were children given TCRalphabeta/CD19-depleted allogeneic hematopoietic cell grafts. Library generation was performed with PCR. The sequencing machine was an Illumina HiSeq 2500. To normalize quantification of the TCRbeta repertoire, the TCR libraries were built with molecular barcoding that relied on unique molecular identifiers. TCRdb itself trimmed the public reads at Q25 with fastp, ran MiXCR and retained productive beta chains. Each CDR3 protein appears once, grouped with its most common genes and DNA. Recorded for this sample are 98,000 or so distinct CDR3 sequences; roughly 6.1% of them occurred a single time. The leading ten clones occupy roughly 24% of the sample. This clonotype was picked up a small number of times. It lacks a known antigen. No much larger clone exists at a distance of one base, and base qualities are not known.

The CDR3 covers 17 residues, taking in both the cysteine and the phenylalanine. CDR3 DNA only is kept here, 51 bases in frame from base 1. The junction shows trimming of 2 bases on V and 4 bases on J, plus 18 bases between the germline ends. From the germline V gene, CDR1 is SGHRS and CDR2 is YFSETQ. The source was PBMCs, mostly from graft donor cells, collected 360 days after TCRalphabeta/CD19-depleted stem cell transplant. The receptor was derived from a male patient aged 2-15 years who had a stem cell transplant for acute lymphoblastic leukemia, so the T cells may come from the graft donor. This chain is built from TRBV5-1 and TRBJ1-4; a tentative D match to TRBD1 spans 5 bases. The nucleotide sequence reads TGCGCCAGCAGCTTAGGACTCTTCTCGGGGGATAATGAAAAACTGTTTTTT. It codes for CASSLGLFSGDNEKLFF.